This TCR beta chain was captured by sequencing in a study of blood T cell repertoires in COVID-19. Study information: Samples came from the United States, Italy and Spain, spanning acute and convalescent COVID-19. From T cells, B-cell-depleted T cells, or PBMCs came the material, which was cDNA or gDNA.

Per the original data handling: It was from reference gene primer amplification that nucleated cell counts were estimated. Clones were read by immunoSEQ multiplex PCR, and TCRdb kept only the in-frame ones, dropping some. V and J calls and clone size are as listed in that table; D and trimming were resolved from the DNA. The sample includes approximately 53,000 clones, 85% to 95% of them seen just once. This receptor was taken from a woman over 75 with acute or convalescent COVID-19. Material for sequencing was peripheral blood.

CDR3 DNA: TGCGCCAGCAGCATACGCCGGGACAGGTGGAGCACAGATACGCAGTATTTT. Translating gives CASSIRRDRWSTDTQYF. V and J are TRBV5-1 and TRBJ2-3; 8 bases are a match to TRBD1. CDR1 is SGHRS and CDR2 is YFSETQ in the germline V gene. The CDR3 is made up of 17 amino acids. J was trimmed by 0 bases and V by 4 bases; bases with no gene match: 10.